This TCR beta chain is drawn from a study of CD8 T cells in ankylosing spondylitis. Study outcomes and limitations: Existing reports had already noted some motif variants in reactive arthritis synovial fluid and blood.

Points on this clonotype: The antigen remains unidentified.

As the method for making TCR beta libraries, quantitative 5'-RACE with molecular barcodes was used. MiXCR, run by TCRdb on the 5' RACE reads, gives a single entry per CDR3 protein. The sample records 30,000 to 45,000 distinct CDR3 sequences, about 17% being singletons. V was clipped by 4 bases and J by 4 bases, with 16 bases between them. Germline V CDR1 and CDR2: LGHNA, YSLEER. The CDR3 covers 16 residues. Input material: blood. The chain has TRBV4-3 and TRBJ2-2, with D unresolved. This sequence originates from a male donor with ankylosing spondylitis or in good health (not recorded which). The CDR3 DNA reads TGCGCCAGCAGCCCCCTACTTAGCCTCCGCACCGGGGAGCTGTTTTTT. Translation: CASSPLLSLRTGELFF.